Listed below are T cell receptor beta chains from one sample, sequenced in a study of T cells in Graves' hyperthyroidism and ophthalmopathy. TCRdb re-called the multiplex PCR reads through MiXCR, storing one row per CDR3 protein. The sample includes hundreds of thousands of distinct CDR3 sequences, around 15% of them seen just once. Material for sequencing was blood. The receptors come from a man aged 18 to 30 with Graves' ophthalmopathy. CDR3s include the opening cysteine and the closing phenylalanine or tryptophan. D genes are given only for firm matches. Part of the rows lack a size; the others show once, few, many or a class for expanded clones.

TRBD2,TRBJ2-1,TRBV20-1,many,TGCAGTGCCGCGGGAGGTCCCCCTAATGAGCAGTTCTTC,CSAAGGPPNEQFF
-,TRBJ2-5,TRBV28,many,TGTGCCAGCAGTTTCGGCGGGACAGCTTACCAAGAGACCCAGTACTTC,CASSFGGTAYQETQYF
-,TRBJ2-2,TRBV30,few,TGTGCCTGGAGTTTTGGGCTAGCCGGGGAGCTGTTTTTT,CAWSFGLAGELFF
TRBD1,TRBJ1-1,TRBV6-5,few,TGTGCCAGCAGTTACTCTAGGGGGCCTCTAAACACTGAAGCTTTCTTT,CASSYSRGPLNTEAFF
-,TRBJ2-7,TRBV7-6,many,TGTGCCAGCAGCCACTCTCGGGGGAACTCCTACGAGCAGTACTTC,CASSHSRGNSYEQYF
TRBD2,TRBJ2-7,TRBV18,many,TGTGCCAGCTCACCAACTAGCGGGAAGGCGGAGCAGTACTTC,CASSPTSGKAEQYF
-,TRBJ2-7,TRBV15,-,TGTGCCACCAGCACGGACGTCACCTACGAGCAGTACTTC,CATSTDVTYEQYF
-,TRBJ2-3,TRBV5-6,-,TGTGCCAGCAGCGGCAGTTGGGGTACAGATACGCAGTATTTT,CASSGSWGTDTQYF
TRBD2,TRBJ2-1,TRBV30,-,TGTGCCTGGAGTGCTAGCGGGGGGGCCAAGCAGTTCTTC,CAWSASGGAKQFF
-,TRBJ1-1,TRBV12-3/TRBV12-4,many,TGTGCCAGCAGTTTGACAGATGTGGGCACTGAAGCTTTCTTT,CASSLTDVGTEAFF
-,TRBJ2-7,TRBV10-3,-,TGTGCCATCAGTATGGGCTACGAGCAGTACTTC,CAISMGYEQYF
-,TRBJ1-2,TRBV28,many,TGTGCCAGCACCGAGGACAGACGCGATGGCTACACCTTC,CASTEDRRDGYTF
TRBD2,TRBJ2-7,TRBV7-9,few,TGTGCCAGCAGCTTAGGGGGGGGGGGGTACTACGAGCAGTACTTC,CASSLGGGGYYEQYF
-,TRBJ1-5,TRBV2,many,TGTGCCAGCAGTGACTCTAAGGACATATTCCTCCAGCCCCAGCATTTT,CASSDSKDIFLQPQHF
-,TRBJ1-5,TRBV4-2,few,TGTGCCAGCAGCCAAGATGTCTACAGGGGCAATCAGCCCCAGCATTTT,CASSQDVYRGNQPQHF